These T cell receptor beta chains were read from a single sample in a study of blood T cell repertoires in COVID-19. The repertoire was sequenced with immunoSEQ multiplex PCR; TCRdb's copy has only in-frame clones and lacks some. The sample has 80,000 to 95,000 clones, 85% seen once. Specimen: peripheral blood. The receptors derive from a man older than 75 with acute or convalescent COVID-19. The conserved cysteine and the conserved F or W are not part of the CDR3 here. Size tells how often a clone was seen (once, few, many) or the class of an expanded clone, and some rows leave it out.

J gene	clone size	V gene	CDR3 protein
TRBJ2-5	.	TRBV5-4	ASSFELLIQETQY
TRBJ2-1	.	TRBV6-6	ASSPPASGRNEQF
TRBJ1-1	.	TRBV19	ASIQTGGPNTEAF
TRBJ1-5	.	TRBV28	ASRSPPGQGGPQH
TRBJ2-6	.	TRBV30	AWSASGSSGANVLT
TRBJ2-1	.	TRBV5-5	ASSPRASGRVGHYNEQF
TRBJ1-6	.	TRBV7-9	ASEDRGLSPLH
TRBJ2-7	few	TRBV30	AWRAGQGRAEQY
TRBJ2-3	.	TRBV9	ASSARQGSTDTQY
TRBJ1-5	.	TRBV2	ASSVQYSNQPQH
TRBJ2-3	.	TRBV19	ASSAVRADTQY
TRBJ2-7	.	TRBV5-1	ASSLVASGVVGLYEQY
TRBJ1-5	.	TRBV3-1/TRBV3-2	ASSPYSGSNQPQH
TRBJ1-4	.	TRBV27	ASSLGQGSTNEKLF
TRBJ1-6	.	TRBV2	ASSTRTGESSYNSPLH
TRBJ1-2	.	TRBV11-2	ASSLAGTGVYGYT
TRBJ2-3	.	TRBV29-1	SVEGQGQGTSDTQY
TRBJ1-3	.	TRBV19	ASSHNRDSSGNTIY
TRBJ2-1	.	TRBV27	ASSWKGADYNEQF
TRBJ2-7	.	TRBV4-3	ASSQATGLNYEQY
TRBJ2-1	.	TRBV5-1	ASTAFGTGLDEQF
TRBJ2-4	.	TRBV7-9	ASSLIVGEKNIQY
TRBJ1-3	.	TRBV30	AWSVGQAGNTIY
TRBJ2-7	once	TRBV5-1	ASGVELAGDEQY
TRBJ1-3	.	TRBV14	ASRDRVSGNTIY
TRBJ2-5	.	TRBV4-2	ASSQGSELRETQY
TRBJ2-7	few	TRBV5-1	ASSPLSSGGPASYEQY
TRBJ1-2	.	TRBV7-8	ASRSYKRTGRSGYT
TRBJ1-3	.	TRBV19	ASKEGAGNTIY
TRBJ2-7	.	TRBV7-8	ASSFRGYEQY
TRBJ2-7	.	TRBV5-1	ASSLEGTGASYEQY
TRBJ1-1	.	TRBV20-1	SASPSGGAF
TRBJ1-6	.	TRBV4-2	ASSLPGQGSPLH
TRBJ2-7	.	TRBV3-1/TRBV3-2	ASSQDLGATAYEQY
TRBJ2-3	once	TRBV5-5	ASSLAGQGANFGYTQY
TRBJ1-2	.	TRBV10-3	AISEKGARDYGYT
TRBJ1-2	.	TRBV5-4	ASSPEAGDYGYT
TRBJ2-7	.	TRBV10-3	AISKGGYEQY
TRBJ2-4	.	TRBV19	ASSIPRGNNRDGPY
TRBJ2-1	once	TRBV5-1	ASSPLAGSYNEQF
TRBJ1-2	.	TRBV7-3	ASSFGRTGGDYGYT
TRBJ1-1	.	TRBV9	ASSHISGTNTEAF
TRBJ1-1	few	TRBV6-5	ASSLDRNTEAF
TRBJ1-1	.	TRBV6-6	ATYETEAF
TRBJ2-3	.	TRBV7-2	ASSLVGTSGTDTQY
TRBJ1-2	.	TRBV30	AWVQGINYGYT
TRBJ1-2	.	TRBV4-1	ASSPLPGGVMGGYT
TRBJ2-2	.	TRBV2	ASRSGSRDTGELF
TRBJ1-2	.	TRBV28	ASSLGRELGYT
TRBJ1-5	.	TRBV19	ASSRGDQPQH
TRBJ2-3	.	TRBV7-2	ASSYRGIPTQY
TRBJ1-4	.	TRBV4-2	ASSQDTTKSEKLF
TRBJ2-2	.	TRBV19	ASSGRAETGELF
TRBJ1-2	.	TRBV14	ASSAEETYGYT